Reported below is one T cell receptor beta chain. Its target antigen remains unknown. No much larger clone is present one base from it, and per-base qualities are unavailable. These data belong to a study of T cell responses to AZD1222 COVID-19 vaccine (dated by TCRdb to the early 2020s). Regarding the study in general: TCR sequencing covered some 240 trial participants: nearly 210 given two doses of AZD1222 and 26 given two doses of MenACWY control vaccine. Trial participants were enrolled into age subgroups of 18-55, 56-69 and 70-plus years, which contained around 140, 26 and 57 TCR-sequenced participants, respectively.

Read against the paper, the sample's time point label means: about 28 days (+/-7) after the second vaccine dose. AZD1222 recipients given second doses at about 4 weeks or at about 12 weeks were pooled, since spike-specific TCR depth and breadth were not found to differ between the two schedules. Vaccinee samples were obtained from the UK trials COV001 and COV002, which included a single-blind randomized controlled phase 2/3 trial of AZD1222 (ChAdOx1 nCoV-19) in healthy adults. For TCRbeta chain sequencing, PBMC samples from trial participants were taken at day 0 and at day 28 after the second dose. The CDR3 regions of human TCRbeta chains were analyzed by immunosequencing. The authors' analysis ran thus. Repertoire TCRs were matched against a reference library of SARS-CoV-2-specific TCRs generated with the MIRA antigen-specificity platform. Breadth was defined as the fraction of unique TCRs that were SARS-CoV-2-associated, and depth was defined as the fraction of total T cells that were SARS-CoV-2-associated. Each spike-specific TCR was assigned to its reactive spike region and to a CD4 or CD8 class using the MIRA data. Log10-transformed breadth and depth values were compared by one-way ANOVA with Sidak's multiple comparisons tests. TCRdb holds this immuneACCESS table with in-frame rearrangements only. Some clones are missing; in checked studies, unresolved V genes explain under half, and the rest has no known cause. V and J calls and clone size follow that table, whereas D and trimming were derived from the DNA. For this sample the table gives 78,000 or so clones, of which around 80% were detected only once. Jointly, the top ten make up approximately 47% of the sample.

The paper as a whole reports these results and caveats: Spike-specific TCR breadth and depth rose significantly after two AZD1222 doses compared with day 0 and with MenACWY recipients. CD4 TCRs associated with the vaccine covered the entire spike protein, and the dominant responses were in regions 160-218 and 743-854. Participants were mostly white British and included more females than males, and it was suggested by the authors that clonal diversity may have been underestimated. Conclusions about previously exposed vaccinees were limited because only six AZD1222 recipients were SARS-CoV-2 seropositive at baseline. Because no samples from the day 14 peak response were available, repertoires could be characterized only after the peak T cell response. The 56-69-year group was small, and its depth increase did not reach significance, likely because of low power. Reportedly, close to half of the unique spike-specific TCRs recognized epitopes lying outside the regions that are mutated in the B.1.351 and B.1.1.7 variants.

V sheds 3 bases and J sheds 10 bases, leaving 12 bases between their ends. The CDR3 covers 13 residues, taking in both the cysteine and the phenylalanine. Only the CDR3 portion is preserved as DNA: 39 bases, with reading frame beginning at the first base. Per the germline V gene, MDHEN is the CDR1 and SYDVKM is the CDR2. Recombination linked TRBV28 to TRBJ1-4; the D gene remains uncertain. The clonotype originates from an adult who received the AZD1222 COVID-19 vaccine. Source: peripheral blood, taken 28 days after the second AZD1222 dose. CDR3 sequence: CASSLTMTRKLFF. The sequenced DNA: TGTGCCAGCAGTTTGACGATGACGAGAAAACTGTTTTTT.